Listed below are T cell receptor beta chains from one sample, sequenced in a study of monozygotic twins with inflammatory bowel disease. Following a re-call of the 5' RACE reads, TCRdb has one entry per CDR3 protein and lacks DNA. The listing contains some 200,000 distinct CDR3 sequences. The sequencing sample was made of blood. All receptors come from a human donor with ulcerative colitis or Crohn's disease, or a healthy co-twin of an affected twin (not recorded which). Each CDR3 is given with its conserved first and last residue.

j_call: TRBJ2-3; cdr3_length: 12; v_call: TRBV4-2; cdr3_aa: CASSHRGDTQYF
j_call: TRBJ2-2; cdr3_length: 15; v_call: TRBV3-1; cdr3_aa: CASSWGQGGTGELFF
j_call: TRBJ1-2; cdr3_length: 15; v_call: TRBV6-4; cdr3_aa: CASSPTGGENYGYTF
j_call: TRBJ2-7; cdr3_length: 14; v_call: TRBV7-6; cdr3_aa: CASSFGGKDYEQYF
j_call: TRBJ2-1; cdr3_length: 15; v_call: TRBV7-9; cdr3_aa: CASTGGPKGYNEQFF
j_call: TRBJ2-1; cdr3_length: 12; v_call: TRBV7-9; cdr3_aa: CASSSQWDEQFF
j_call: TRBJ2-3; cdr3_length: 16; v_call: TRBV29-1; cdr3_aa: CSVILRDFPQSDTQYF
j_call: TRBJ2-3; cdr3_length: 15; v_call: TRBV5-1; cdr3_aa: CASFSGNGRLDTQYF
j_call: TRBJ2-3; cdr3_length: 17; v_call: TRBV5-5; cdr3_aa: CASSRGTGLAGADTQYF
j_call: TRBJ2-5; cdr3_length: 13; v_call: TRBV15; cdr3_aa: CATSRERRETLYF